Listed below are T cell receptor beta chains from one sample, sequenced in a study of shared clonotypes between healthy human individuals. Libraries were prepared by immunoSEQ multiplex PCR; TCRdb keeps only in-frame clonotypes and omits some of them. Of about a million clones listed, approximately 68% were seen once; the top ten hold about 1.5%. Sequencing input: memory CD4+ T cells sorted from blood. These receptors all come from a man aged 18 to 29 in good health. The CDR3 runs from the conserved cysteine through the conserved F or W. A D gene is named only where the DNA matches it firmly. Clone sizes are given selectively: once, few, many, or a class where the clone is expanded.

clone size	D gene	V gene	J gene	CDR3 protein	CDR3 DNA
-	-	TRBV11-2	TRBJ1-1	CASSSSGVNTEAFF	TGTGCCAGCAGCTCCTCTGGGGTGAACACTGAAGCTTTCTTT
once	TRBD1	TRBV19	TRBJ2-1	CASSPWTGGNYNEQFF	TGTGCCAGTAGTCCTTGGACAGGGGGTAACTACAATGAGCAGTTCTTC
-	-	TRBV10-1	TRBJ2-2	CASGTFTGELFF	TGCGCCAGCGGGACGTTCACCGGGGAGCTGTTTTTT
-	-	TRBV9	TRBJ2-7	CASSVALGGTSYEQYF	TGTGCCAGCAGCGTAGCTCTGGGCGGGACCTCCTACGAGCAGTACTTC
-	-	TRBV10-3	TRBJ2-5	CAISPGGAWTQYF	TGTGCCATCAGCCCTGGGGGGGCCTGGACCCAGTACTTC
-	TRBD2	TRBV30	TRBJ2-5	CAWSGGGRYQETQYF	TGTGCCTGGAGTGGCGGGGGGCGCTACCAAGAGACCCAGTACTTC
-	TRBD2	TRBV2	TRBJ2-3	CASSERLAGGLRVRDTQYF	TGTGCCAGCAGTGAGCGGCTAGCGGGGGGGCTGCGGGTAAGAGATACGCAGTATTTT
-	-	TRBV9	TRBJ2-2	CASSVGVLLGELFF	TGTGCCAGCAGCGTAGGAGTCCTCCTAGGGGAGCTGTTTTTT
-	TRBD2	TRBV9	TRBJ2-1	CASSVGLIGGSSYNEQFF	TGTGCCAGCAGCGTAGGTCTTATCGGCGGGAGCTCCTACAATGAGCAGTTCTTC
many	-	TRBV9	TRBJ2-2	CASSNAASGELFF	TGTGCCAGCAGCAACGCAGCGTCCGGGGAGCTGTTTTTT
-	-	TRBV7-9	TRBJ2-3	CASNPRGRTDTQYF	TGTGCCAGCAACCCCCGGGGGCGCACAGATACGCAGTATTTT
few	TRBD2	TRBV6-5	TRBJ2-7	CASSYGGRGSYEQYF	TGTGCCAGCAGTTACGGCGGGAGAGGGTCCTACGAGCAGTACTTC
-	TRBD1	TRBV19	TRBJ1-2	CASKGATNYGYTF	TGTGCCAGTAAGGGGGCGACTAACTATGGCTACACCTTC
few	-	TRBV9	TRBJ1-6	CASSVGAGKSEPLHF	TGTGCCAGCAGCGTAGGGGCAGGGAAATCAGAACCCCTCCACTTT
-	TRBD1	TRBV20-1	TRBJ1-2	CSAAPGGGYTF	TGCAGTGCCGCCCCAGGGGGTGGCTACACCTTC
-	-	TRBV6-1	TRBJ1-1	CASSEGGGREAFF	TGTGCCAGCAGTGAAGGCGGAGGGAGGGAAGCTTTCTTT
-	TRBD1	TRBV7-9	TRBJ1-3	CASSFTGGSSGNTIYF	TGTGCCAGCAGCTTTACAGGGGGCTCCTCTGGAAACACCATATATTTT
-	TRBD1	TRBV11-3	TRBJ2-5	CASSPGQGAQETQYF	TGTGCCAGCAGCCCGGGACAGGGGGCTCAAGAGACCCAGTACTTC
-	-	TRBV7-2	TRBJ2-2	CASSLRGSGTGELFF	TGTGCCAGCAGCTTACGGGGGAGCGGCACCGGGGAGCTGTTTTTT
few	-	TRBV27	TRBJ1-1	CASSLISNTEAFF	TGTGCCAGCAGTTTAATATCGAACACTGAAGCTTTCTTT
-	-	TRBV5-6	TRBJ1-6	CASSLVAGSSPLHF	TGTGCCAGCAGCTTGGTGGCAGGGAGTTCACCCCTCCACTTT
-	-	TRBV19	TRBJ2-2	CASSRTRVNTGELFF	TGTGCCAGTAGTAGGACCAGGGTAAACACCGGGGAGCTGTTTTTT
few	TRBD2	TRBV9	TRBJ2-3	CASSPGTSGGVADTQYF	TGTGCCAGCAGCCCGGGGACTAGCGGGGGGGTTGCAGATACGCAGTATTTT